This T cell receptor (beta chain) comes out of a study of cytomegalovirus exposure and HLA in healthy donors. PCR amplification relied on 60 Vbeta primers (plus 13 Jbeta primers). TCRdb's copy holds only in-frame clones and misses some; the assay was immunoSEQ multiplex PCR. The table has around 130,000 clones, more than 80% seen once. The CDR3 is 14 residues long. Germline values: CDR1 SGHRS, CDR2 YFSETQ. V lost 1 base and J lost 7; bases outside the gene matches: 6. The clonotype originates from a young woman in good health and CMV-seropositive. The rearrangement links TRBV5-1 to TRBJ2-7; TRBD2 matches at 9 bases. Material: PBMCs. The CDR3 DNA is TGCGCCAGCAGCTTGATAGATCTAGCGGGGGAGCAGTACTTC. It encodes CASSLIDLAGEQYF. Complete variable domain (other parts from reference TRBV5-1 and TRBJ2-7): KAGVTQTPRYLIKTRGQQVTLSCSPISGHRSVSWYQQTPGQGLQFLFEYFSETQRNKGNFPGRFSGRQFSNSRSEMNVSTLELGDSALYLCASSLIDLAGEQYFGPGTRLTVT.